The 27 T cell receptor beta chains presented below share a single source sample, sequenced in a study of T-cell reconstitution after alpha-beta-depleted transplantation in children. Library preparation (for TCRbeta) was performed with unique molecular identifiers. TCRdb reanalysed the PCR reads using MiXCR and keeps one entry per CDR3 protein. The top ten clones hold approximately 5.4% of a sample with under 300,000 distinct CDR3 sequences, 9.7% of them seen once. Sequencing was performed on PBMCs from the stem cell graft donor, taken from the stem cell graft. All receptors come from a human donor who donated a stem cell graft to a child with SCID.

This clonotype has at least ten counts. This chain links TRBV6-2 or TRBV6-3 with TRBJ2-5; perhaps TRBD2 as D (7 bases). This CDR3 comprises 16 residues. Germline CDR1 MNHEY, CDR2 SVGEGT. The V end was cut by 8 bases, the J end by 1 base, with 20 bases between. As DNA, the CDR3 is TGTGCCAGCGGGGGGGCTTACAATTCCATCCAAGAGACCCAGTACTTC. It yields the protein CASGGAYNSIQETQYF.

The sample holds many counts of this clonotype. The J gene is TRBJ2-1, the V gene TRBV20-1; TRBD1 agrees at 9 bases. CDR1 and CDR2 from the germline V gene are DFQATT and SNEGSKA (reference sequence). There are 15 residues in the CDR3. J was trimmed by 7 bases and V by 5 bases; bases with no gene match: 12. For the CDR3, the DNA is TGCAGTGCTCCTGTCCCGGGACAGGGTAGAAATGAGCAGTTCTTC. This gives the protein CSAPVPGQGRNEQFF.

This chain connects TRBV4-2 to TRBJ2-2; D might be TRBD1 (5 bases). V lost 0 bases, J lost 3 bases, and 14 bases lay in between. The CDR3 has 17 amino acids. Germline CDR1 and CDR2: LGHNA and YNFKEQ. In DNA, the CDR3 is TGTGCCAGCAGCCAAGAACATTGGGGCGGAGACACCGGGGAGCTGTTTTTT. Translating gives CASSQEHWGGDTGELFF.

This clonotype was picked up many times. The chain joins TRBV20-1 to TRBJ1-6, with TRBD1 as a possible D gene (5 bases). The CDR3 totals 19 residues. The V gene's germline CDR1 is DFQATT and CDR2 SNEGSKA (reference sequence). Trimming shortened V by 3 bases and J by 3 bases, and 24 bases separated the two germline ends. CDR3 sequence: CSARGVGQKEMIYNSPLHF. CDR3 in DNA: TGCAGTGCTAGGGGGGTAGGGCAGAAAGAAATGATCTATAATTCACCCCTCCACTTT.

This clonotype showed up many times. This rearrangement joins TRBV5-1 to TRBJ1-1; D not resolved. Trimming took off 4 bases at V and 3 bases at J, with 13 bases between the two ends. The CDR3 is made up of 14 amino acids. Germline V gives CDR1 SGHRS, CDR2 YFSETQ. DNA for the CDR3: TGCGCCAGCAGCCTGAGGAACCCGTACACTGAAGCTTTCTTT. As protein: CASSLRNPYTEAFF.

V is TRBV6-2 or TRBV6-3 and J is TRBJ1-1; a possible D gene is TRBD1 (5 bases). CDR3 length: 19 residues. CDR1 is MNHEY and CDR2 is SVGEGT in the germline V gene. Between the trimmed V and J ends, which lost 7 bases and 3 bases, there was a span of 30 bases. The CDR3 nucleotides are TGTGCCAGCAATCAAGGGGTCCGACGGGGCCGTGGGGATGACACTGAAGCTTTCTTT. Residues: CASNQGVRRGRGDDTEAFF.

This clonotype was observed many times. CDR3 sequence: CASSFGGEDEKLFF. The CDR3 coding sequence is TGCGCCAGCAGCTTCGGCGGGGAGGATGAAAAACTGTTTTTT. This chain connects TRBV5-1 to TRBJ1-4; D uncertain. This CDR3 has 14 residues. The germline CDR1 and CDR2 sequences are SGHRS and YFSETQ. V lost 2 bases, J lost 6 bases, and 11 bases lay in between. Supplemented by reference TRBV5-1 and TRBJ1-4, the full variable domain reads KAGVTQTPRYLIKTRGQQVTLSCSPISGHRSVSWYQQTPGQGLQFLFEYFSETQRNKGNFPGRFSGRQFSNSRSEMNVSTLELGDSALYLCASSFGGEDEKLFFGSGTQLSVL.

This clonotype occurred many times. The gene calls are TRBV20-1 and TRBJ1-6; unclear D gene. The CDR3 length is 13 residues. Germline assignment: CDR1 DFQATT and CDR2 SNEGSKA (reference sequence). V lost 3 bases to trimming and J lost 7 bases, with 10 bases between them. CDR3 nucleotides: TGCAGTGCTAGGGGATTTAGGAATTCACCCCTCCACTTT. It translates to CSARGFRNSPLHF.

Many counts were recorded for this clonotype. The CDR3 here is CASSYNPTLQETQYF. As DNA, the CDR3 is TGTGCCAGCAGTTACAATCCGACCCTCCAAGAGACCCAGTACTTC. The chain uses TRBV6-5 and TRBJ2-5; D gene unclear. The CDR3 runs 15 residues. V dropped 2 bases and J dropped 1 base, with 11 bases sitting between them. Germline V CDR1 and CDR2: MNHEY, SVGAGI.

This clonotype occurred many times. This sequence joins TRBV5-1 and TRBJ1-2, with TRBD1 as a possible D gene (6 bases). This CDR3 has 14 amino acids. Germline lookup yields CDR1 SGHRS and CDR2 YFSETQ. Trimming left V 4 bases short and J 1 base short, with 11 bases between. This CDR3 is CASSADRNNYGYTF. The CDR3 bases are TGCGCCAGCAGCGCCGACAGGAATAACTATGGCTACACCTTC.

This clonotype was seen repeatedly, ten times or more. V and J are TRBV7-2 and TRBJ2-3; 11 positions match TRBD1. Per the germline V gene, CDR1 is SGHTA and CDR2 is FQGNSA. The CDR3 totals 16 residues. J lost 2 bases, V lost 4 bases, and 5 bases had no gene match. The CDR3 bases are TGTGCCAGCAGCTCCGGGGACAGGGGGTTCACAGATACGCAGTATTTT. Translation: CASSSGDRGFTDTQYF. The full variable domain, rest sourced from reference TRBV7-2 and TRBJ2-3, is GAGVSQSPSNKVTEKGKDVELRCDPISGHTALYWYRQSLGQGLEFLIYFQGNSAPDKSGLPSDRFSAERTGGSVSTLTIQRTQQEDSAVYLCASSSGDRGFTDTQYFGPGTRLTVL.

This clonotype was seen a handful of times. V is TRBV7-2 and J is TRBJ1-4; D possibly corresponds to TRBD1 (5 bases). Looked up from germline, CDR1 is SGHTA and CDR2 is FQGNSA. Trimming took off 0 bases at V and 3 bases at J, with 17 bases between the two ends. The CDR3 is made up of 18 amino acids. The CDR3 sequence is CASSLARGRAQSNEKLFF. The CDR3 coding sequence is TGTGCCAGCAGCTTAGCAAGGGGCAGGGCGCAGTCTAATGAAAAACTGTTTTTT.

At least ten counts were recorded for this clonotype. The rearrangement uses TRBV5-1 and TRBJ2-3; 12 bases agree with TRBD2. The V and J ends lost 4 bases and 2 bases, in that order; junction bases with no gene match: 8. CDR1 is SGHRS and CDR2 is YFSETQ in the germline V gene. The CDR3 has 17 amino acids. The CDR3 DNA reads TGCGCCAGCAGCCCGCGGACTAGCGGGGAATTCACAGATACGCAGTATTTT. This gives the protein CASSPRTSGEFTDTQYF.

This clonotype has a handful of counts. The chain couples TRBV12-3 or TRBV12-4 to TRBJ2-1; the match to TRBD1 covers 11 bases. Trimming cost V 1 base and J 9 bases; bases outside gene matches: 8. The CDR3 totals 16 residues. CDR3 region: CASSLEDRGRVTEQFF. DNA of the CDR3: TGTGCCAGCAGTTTAGAGGACAGGGGGCGAGTCACTGAGCAGTTCTTC.

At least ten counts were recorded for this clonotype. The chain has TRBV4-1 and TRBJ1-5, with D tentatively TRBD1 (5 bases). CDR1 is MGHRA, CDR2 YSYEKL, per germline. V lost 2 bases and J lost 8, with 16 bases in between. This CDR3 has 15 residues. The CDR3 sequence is CASSQPGLPGKPQHF. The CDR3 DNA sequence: TGCGCCAGCAGCCAACCGGGACTCCCAGGGAAGCCCCAGCATTTT.

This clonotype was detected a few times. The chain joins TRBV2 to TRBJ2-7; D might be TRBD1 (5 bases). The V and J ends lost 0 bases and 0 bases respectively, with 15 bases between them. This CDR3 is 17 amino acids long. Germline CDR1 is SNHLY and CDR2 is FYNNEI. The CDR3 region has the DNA TGTGCCAGCAGTGAAGCATTGTGGCAGGGTTACTCCTACGAGCAGTACTTC. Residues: CASSEALWQGYSYEQYF.

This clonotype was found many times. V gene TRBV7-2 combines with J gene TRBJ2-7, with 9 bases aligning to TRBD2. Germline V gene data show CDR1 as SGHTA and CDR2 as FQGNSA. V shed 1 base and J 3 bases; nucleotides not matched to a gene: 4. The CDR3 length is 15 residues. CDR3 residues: CASSLGGLALYEQYF. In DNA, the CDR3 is TGTGCCAGCAGCTTAGGGGGACTAGCTCTCTACGAGCAGTACTTC.

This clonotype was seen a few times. DNA for the CDR3: TGTGCCAGCCTCTTCAGTGCATTAGGGGGCTACACCTTC. Translation gives CASLFSALGGYTF. The genes are TRBV5-6 and TRBJ1-2; D not resolved. Germline V gene lookup returns CDR1 SGHDT and CDR2 YYEEEE. The V end lost 7 bases, the J end lost 8 bases, and 18 bases lay between the germline ends. The CDR3 consists of 13 residues.

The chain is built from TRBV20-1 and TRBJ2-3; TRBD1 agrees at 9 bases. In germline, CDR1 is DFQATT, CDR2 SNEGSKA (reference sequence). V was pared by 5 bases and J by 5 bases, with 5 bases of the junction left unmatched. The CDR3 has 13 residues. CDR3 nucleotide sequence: TGCAGTGCTTCACAGGGGGCAGAAGATACGCAGTATTTT. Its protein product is CSASQGAEDTQYF.

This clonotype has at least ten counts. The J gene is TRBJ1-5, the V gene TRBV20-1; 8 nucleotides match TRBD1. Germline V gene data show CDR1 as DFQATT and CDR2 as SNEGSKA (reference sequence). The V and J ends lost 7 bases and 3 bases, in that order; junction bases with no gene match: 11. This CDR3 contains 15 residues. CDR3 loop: CSVRRGTGLNQPQHF. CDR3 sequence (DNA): TGCAGTGTCCGGAGGGGGACAGGCCTCAATCAGCCCCAGCATTTT.

CDR3 DNA: TGCGCCAGCAGCCAAGTTTTTGGCACTGAAGCTTTCTTT. The encoded protein is CASSQVFGTEAFF. The rearrangement joins TRBV4-1 to TRBJ1-1; no clear D gene. Germline V gene data show CDR1 as MGHRA and CDR2 as YSYEKL. The CDR3 consists of 13 residues. V was shortened by 1 base and J by 4 bases, with 7 bases between the two germline ends.

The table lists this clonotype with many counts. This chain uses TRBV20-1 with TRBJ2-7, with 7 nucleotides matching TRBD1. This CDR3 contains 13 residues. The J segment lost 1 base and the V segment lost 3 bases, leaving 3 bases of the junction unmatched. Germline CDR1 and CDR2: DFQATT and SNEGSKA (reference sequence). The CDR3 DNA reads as TGCAGTGCTAGCCGGGGACAGTCCTACGAGCAGTACTTC. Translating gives CSASRGQSYEQYF.

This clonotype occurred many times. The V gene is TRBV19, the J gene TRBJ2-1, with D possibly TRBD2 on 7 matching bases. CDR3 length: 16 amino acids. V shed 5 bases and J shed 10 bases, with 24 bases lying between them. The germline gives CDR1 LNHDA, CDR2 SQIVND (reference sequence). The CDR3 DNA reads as TGTGCCAGTAGTGCCCCCGGGGGGCGGCGGTTTATGGAGCAGTTCTTC. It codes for CASSAPGGRRFMEQFF.

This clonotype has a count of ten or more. The CDR3 DNA is TGCGCCAGCAGCCAAGACCCCGCGAACCTATCTAATGAAAAACTGTTTTTT. Protein sequence: CASSQDPANLSNEKLFF. The rearrangement uses TRBV4-1 and TRBJ1-4; D is unclear. The CDR3 totals 17 residues. Germline assignment: CDR1 MGHRA and CDR2 YSYEKL. With 0 bases removed from V and 3 bases from J, the gap between germline ends came to 14 bases.

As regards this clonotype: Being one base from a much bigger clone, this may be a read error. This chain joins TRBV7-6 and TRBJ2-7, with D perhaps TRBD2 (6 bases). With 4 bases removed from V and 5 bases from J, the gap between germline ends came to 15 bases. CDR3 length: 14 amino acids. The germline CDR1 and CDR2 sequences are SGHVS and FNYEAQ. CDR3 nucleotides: TGTGCCAGCAGCTCAGTGGAGGGCGCCCACGAGCAGTACTTC. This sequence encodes CASSSVEGAHEQYF.

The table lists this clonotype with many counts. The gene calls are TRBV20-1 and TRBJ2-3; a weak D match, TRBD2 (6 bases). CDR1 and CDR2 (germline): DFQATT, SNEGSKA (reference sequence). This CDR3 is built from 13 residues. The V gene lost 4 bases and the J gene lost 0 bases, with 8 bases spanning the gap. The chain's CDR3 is CSATRDSTDTQYF. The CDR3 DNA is TGCAGTGCTACGCGGGACAGCACAGATACGCAGTATTTT.

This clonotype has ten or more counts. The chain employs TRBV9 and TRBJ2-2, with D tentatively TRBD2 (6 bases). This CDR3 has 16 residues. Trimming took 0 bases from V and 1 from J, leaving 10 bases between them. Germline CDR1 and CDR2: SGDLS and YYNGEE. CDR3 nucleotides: TGTGCCAGCAGCGTAGGAGGTAGCGGGAACACCGGGGAGCTGTTTTTT. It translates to CASSVGGSGNTGELFF.